This TCR beta chain stems from a study of blood T cells in healthy people across ages. Together with a sample-barcoded 5' primer, a J-beta primer mix was included in a second PCR lasting roughly 6 to 12 cycles. TCRdb re-derived calls from the 5' RACE reads in MiXCR, one entry per CDR3 protein. The table shows some 1.7 million distinct CDR3 sequences, with 25% to 30% occurring only once. Drawn from each donor were approximately 9.5 milliliters of peripheral blood. This CDR3 comprises 12 residues. The germline gives CDR1 SGHKS, CDR2 YYEKEE (reference sequence). A few counts support this clonotype. What it binds is unknown. Whole-study results and caveats: Lack of knowledge of donor CMV status possibly confounded expanded clonotype changes.

The chain links TRBV5-5 to TRBJ2-7; D is unresolved. The J call may be incorrect, as the DNA end agrees better with TRBJ2-5. Sequencing was done on a sample of blood. The TCR sequence derives from a woman in her twenties or thirties in good health. The DNA of the CDR3 is TGTGCCAGCAGCTTGGTCCTGGCGACCCAGTACTTC. Translating it yields CASSLVLATQYF.